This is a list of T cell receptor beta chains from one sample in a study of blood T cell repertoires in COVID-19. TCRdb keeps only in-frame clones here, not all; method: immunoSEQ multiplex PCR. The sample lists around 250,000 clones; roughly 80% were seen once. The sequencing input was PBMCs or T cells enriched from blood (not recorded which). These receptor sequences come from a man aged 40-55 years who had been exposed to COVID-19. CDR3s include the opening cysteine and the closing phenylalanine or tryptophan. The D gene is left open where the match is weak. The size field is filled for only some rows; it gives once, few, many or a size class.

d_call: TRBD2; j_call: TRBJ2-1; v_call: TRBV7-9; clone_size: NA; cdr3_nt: TGCCACCTTGGGCGGGAGAGTGAGCAGTTCTTC; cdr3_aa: CHLGRESEQFF
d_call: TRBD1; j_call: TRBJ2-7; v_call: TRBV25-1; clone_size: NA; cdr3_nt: TGTGCCAGCAGTCAAACAGGGGTCGTGGCTTACGAGCAGTACTTC; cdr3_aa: CASSQTGVVAYEQYF
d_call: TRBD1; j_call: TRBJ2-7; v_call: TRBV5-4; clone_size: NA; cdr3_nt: TGTGCCAGCAGCCAACGGACAGGAGTCTCCTACGAGCAGTACTTC; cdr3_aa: CASSQRTGVSYEQYF
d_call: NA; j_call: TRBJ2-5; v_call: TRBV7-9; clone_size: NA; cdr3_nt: TGTGCCAGCAGCTCCCCCTGGGCCTCGAGAGGGCTGGAGACCCAGTACTTC; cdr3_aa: CASSSPWASRGLETQYF
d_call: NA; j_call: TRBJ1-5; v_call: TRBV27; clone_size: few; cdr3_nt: TGTGCCAGCAGCAGGGTCGTGGACACAGTAGCAGGCAATCAGCCCCAGCATTTT; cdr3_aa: CASSRVVDTVAGNQPQHF
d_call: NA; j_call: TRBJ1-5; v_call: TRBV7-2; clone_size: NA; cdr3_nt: TGTGCCAGCAGCTTAGGGGCGAATCAGCCCCAGCATTTT; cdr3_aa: CASSLGANQPQHF
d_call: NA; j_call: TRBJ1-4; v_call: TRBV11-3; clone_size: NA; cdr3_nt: TGTGCCAGCAGCGAAGGGGGATATAATGAAAAACTGTTTTTT; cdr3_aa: CASSEGGYNEKLFF
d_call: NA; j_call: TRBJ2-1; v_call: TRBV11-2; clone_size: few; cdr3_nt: TGTGCCAGCAGCTTAAGGACATACCTGTACAATGAGCAGTTCTTC; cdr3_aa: CASSLRTYLYNEQFF
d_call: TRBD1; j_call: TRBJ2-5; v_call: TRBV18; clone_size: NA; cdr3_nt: TGTGCCAGCTCACCTGGTTCAGGGGGTCAAGAGACCCAGTACTTC; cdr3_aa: CASSPGSGGQETQYF
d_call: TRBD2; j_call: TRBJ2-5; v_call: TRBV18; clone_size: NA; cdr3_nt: TGTGCCAGCTCACCTGCGGGGGACCTTCGGTACTTC; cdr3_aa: CASSPAGDLRYF
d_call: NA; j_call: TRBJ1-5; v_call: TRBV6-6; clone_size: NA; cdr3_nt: TGTGCCAGCACCCTCCGCGCCAGGGGAGAGGGGCCCCAGCATTTT; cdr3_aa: CASTLRARGEGPQHF
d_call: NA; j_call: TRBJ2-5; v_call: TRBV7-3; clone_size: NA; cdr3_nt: TGTGCCAGCAGACTAGGACCGTCCCAAGAGACCCAGTACTTC; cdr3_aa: CASRLGPSQETQYF
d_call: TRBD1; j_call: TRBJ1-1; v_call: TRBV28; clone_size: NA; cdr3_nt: TGTGCCAGCCATAAGGAGGGGGCCAACACTGAAGCTTTCTTT; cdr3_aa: CASHKEGANTEAFF
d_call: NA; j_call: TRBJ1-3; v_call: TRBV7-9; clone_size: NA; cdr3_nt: TGTGCCAGCAGCTTGGGGCAGTTCTTGTCTGGAAACACCATATATTTT; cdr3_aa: CASSLGQFLSGNTIYF
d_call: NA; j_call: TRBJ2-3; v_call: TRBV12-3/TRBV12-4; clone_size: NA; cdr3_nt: TGTGCCAGCAGTAAGTTGGCCGATACGCAGTATTTT; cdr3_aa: CASSKLADTQYF